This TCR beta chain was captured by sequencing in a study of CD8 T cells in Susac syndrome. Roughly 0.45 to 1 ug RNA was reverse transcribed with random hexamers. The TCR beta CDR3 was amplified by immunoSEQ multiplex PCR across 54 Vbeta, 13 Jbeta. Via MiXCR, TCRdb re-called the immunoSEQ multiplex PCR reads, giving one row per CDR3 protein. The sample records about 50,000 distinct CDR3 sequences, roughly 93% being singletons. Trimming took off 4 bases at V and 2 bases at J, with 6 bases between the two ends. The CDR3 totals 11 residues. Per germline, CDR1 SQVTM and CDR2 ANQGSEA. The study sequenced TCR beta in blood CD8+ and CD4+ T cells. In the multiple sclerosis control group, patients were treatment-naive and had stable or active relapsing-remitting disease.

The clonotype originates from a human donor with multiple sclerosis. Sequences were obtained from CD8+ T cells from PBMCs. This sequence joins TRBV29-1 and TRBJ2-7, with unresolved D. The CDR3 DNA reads TGCAGCGTTGTCGCAACCTACGAGCAGTACTTC. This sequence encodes CSVVATYEQYF.